This T cell receptor (beta chain) was sequenced during a study of Ad26.COV2.S vaccination and SARS-CoV-2 variants. Study in general: Ad26.COV2.S, an intramuscular injection, was given once or twice 56 days apart.

As for treatment: 15 to 20 received Ad26.COV2.S at low or high dose, single or two shots; roughly five received placebo; per-sample allocation not given. The samples date from day 63 after the first vaccine or placebo injection. Expression of Wuhan-strain SARS-CoV-2 spike came from the Ad26 vector that formed the vaccine. Trimming removed 5 bases at V and 8 bases at J, with 19 bases between. Germline V lookup: CDR1 SGHTA, CDR2 FQGNSA. This CDR3 has 16 residues. The method was immunoSEQ multiplex PCR; TCRdb's version includes in-frame clones alone and lacks a portion of them. The sample consists of 320,000 or so clones, 85% to 90% of them appearing once.

The TCR sequence derives from a person between 18 and 65 years old who received the Ad26.COV2.S COVID-19 vaccine or a placebo. This sequence joins TRBV7-2 and TRBJ1-6; maybe TRBD1 (6 bases). Sequencing was performed on peripheral blood, taken in a trial of Ad26.COV2.S vaccine versus placebo. CDR3 bases: TGTGCCAGCAGCCCTGTGGGGGGGGCGGGGGATTCACCCCTCCACTTT. This gives the protein CASSPVGGAGDSPLHF.